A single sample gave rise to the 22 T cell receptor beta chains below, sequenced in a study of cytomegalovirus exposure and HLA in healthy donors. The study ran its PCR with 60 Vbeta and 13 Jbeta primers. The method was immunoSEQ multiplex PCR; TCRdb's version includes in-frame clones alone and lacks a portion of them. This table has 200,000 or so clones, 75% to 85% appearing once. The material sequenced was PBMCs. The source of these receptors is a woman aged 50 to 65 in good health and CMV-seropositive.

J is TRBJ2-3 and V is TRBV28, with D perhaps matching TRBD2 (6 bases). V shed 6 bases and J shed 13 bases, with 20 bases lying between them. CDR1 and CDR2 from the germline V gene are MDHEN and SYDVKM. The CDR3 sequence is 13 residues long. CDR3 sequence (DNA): TGTGCCAGCAGCGGGCCTGAGGGGACTCCCAAGTATTTT. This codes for CASSGPEGTPKYF. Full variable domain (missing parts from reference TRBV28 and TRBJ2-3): DVKVTQSSRYLVKRTGEKVFLECVQDMDHENMFWYRQDPGLGLRLIYFSYDVKMKEKGDIPEGYSVSREKKERFSLILESASTNQTSMYLCASSGPEGTPKYFGPGTRLTVL.

CDR3 residues: CASRYRGRGNTIYF. CDR3 coding DNA: TGTGCCAGTAGGTACAGGGGGCGAGGAAACACCATATATTTT. The V gene is TRBV19, the J gene TRBJ1-3, with 9 nucleotides matching TRBD1. The CDR3 is 14 amino acids. The germline V gene encodes CDR1 LNHDA and CDR2 SQIVND (reference sequence). Trimming cost V 6 bases and J 4 bases; bases outside gene matches: 4.

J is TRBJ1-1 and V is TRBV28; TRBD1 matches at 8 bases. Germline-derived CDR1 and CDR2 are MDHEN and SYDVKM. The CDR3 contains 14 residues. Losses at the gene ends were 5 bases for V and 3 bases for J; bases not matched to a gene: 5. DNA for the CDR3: TGTGCCAGCAGTCCCTGGACAGGGCACACTGAAGCTTTCTTT. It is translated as CASSPWTGHTEAFF.

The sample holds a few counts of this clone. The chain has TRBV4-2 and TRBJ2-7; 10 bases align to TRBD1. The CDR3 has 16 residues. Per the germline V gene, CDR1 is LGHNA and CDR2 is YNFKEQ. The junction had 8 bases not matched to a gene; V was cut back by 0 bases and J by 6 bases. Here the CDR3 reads CASSQEERTGGREQYF. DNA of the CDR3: TGTGCCAGCAGCCAAGAGGAGCGGACAGGGGGGCGCGAGCAGTACTTC.

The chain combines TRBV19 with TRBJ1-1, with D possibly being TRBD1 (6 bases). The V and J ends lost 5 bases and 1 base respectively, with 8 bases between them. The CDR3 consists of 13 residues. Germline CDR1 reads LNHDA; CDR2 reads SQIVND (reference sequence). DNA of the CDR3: TGTGCCAGTAGTCTGACAGGGAACACTGAAGCTTTCTTT. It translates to CASSLTGNTEAFF. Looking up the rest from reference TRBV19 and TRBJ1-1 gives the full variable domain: DGGITQSPKYLFRKEGQNVTLSCEQNLNHDAMYWYRQDPGQGLRLIYYSQIVNDFQKGDIAEGYSVSREKKESFPLTVTSAQKNPTAFYLCASSLTGNTEAFFGQGTRLTVV.

The CDR3 region has the DNA TGTGCCAGCAGATTACAGGGGCCCTCCTACGAGCAGTACTTC. Translation gives CASRLQGPSYEQYF. The V and J genes are TRBV2 and TRBJ2-7; 7 bases agree with TRBD1. Per the germline V gene, CDR1 is SNHLY and CDR2 is FYNNEI. The V and J ends lost 6 bases and 0 bases, in that order; junction bases with no gene match: 5. This CDR3 comprises 14 residues.

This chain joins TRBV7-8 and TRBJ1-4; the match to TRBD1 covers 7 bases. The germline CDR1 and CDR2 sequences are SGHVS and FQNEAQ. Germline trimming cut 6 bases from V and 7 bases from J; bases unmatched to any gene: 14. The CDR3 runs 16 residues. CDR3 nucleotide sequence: TGTGCCAGCAGTCGCGAAAACAGGGGAAGGGGTGAAAAACTGTTTTTT. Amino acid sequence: CASSRENRGRGEKLFF.

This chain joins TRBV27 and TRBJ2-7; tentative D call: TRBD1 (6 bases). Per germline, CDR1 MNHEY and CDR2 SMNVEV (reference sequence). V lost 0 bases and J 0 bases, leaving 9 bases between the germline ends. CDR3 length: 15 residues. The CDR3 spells CASSLSLGGSYEQYF. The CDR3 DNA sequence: TGTGCCAGCAGTTTATCGTTAGGGGGCTCCTACGAGCAGTACTTC.

CDR3 DNA: TGTGCCTGGAGTGTGGCTCCTGATACGCAGTATTTT. This translates into CAWSVAPDTQYF. V is TRBV30 and J is TRBJ2-3; D not resolved. CDR3 length: 12 residues. The V gene's germline CDR1 is GTSNPN and CDR2 SVGIG (reference sequence). With 0 bases removed from V and 6 bases from J, the gap between germline ends came to 7 bases.

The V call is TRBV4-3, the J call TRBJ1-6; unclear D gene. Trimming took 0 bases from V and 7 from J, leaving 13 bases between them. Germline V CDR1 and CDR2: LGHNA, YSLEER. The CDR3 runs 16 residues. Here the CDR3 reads CASSQDRGGLNSPLHF. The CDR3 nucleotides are TGCGCCAGCAGCCAAGATCGGGGAGGATTAAATTCACCCCTCCACTTT.

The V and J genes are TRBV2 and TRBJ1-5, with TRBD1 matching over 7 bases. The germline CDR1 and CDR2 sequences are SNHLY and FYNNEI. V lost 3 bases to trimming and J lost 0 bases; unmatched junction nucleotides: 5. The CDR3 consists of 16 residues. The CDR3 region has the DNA TGTGCCAGCAGTGATGGGACAGCTTATAGCAATCAGCCCCAGCATTTT. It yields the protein CASSDGTAYSNQPQHF.

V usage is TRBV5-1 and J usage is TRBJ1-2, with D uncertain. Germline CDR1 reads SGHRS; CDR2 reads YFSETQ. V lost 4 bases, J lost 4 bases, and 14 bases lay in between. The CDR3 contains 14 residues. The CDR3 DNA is TGCGCCAGCAGCCCCGCTCCCTCGGGCTATGGCTACACCTTC. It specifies CASSPAPSGYGYTF.

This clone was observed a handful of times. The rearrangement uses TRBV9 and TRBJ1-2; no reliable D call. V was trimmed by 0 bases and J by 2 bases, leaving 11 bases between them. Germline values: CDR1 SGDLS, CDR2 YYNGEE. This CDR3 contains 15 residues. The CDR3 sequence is CASSVEPQLNYGYTF. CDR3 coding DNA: TGTGCCAGCAGCGTAGAACCACAGTTGAACTATGGCTACACCTTC.

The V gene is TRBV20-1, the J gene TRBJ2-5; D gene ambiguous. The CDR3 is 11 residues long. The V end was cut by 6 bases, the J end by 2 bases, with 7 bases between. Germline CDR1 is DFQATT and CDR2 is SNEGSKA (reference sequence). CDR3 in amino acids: CSAIPQETQYF. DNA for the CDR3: TGCAGTGCAATCCCGCAAGAGACCCAGTACTTC.

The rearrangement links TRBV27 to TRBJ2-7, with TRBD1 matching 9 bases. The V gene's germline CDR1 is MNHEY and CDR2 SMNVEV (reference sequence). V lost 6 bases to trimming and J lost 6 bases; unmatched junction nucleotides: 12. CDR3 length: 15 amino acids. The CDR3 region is CASSPYRQGGFEQYF. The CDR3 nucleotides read TGTGCCAGCAGCCCATATCGACAGGGGGGTTTCGAGCAGTACTTC.

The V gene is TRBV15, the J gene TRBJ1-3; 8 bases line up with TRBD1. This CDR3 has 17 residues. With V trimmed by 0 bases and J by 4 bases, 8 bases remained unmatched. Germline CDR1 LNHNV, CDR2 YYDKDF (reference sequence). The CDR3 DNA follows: TGTGCCACCAGCAGAGAGAAAAGACAGGGGCTAGGAAACACCATATATTTT. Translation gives CATSREKRQGLGNTIYF. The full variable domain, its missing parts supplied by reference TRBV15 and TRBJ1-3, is DAMVIQNPRYQVTQFGKPVTLSCSQTLNHNVMYWYQQKSSQAPKLLFHYYDKDFNNEADTPDNFQSRRPNTSFCFLDIRSPGLGDTAMYLCATSREKRQGLGNTIYFGEGSWLTVV.

Written as DNA, the CDR3 is TGTGCTAGTGGTTTGGGAACTAGTCAGAAGTATACGCAGTATTTT. Translated, it gives CASGLGTSQKYTQYF. The chain recombines TRBV12-5 with TRBJ2-3; perhaps TRBD2 as D (5 bases). Germline CDR1 reads LGHNT; CDR2 reads FRNRAP. V lost 1 base and J 7 bases, leaving 15 bases between the germline ends. This CDR3 is built from 15 residues.

The chain's CDR3 is CASNLGSPSKQFF. CDR3 in DNA: TGTGCCAGCAATCTCGGGAGCCCTTCTAAGCAGTTCTTC. V usage is TRBV28 and J usage is TRBJ2-1; the D gene is possibly TRBD2 (6 bases). Trimming stripped 7 bases from V and 11 bases from J, with 18 bases between. CDR3 size: 13 residues. Germline CDR1 and CDR2: MDHEN and SYDVKM.

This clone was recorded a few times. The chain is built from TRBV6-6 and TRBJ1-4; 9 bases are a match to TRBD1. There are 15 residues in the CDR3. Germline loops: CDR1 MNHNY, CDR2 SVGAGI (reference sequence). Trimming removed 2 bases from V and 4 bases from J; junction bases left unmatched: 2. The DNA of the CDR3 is TGTGCCAGCAGTTACCCGGACAGGGGTAATGAAAAACTGTTTTTT. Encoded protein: CASSYPDRGNEKLFF.

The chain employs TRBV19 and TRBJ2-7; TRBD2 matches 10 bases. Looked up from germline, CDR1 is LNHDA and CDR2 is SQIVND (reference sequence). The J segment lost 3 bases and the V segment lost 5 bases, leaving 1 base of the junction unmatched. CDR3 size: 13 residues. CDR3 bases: TGTGCCAGTAGTTGGACTAGCGGCTACGAGCAGTACTTC. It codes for CASSWTSGYEQYF. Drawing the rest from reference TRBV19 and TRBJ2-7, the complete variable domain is DGGITQSPKYLFRKEGQNVTLSCEQNLNHDAMYWYRQDPGQGLRLIYYSQIVNDFQKGDIAEGYSVSREKKESFPLTVTSAQKNPTAFYLCASSWTSGYEQYFGPGTRLTVT.

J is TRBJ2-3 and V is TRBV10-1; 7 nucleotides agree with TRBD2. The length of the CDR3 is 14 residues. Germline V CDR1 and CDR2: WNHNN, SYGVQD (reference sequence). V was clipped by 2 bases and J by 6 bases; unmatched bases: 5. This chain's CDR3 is CASSEGEGWDTQYF. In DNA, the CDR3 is TGCGCCAGCAGTGAGGGGGAGGGTTGGGATACGCAGTATTTT.

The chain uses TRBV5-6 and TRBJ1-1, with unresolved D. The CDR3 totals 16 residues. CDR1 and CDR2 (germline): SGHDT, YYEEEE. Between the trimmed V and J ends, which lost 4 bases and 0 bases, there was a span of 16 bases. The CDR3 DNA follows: TGTGCCAGCAGCAACTGGAGGTCGCCCATGAACACTGAAGCTTTCTTT. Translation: CASSNWRSPMNTEAFF.